This is a list of T cell receptor beta chains from one sample in a study of shared clonotypes between healthy human individuals. Generated by immunoSEQ multiplex PCR, the TCRdb table keeps only in-frame clones and is missing some. The table includes 2 million to 3 million clones, 80% to 95% detected once. Sequencing was done on a sample of naive CD4+ T cells from PBMCs. The source of these receptors is a man aged 18 to 29 in good health. Some clones in this sample may be carry-over from other donors' samples. Each CDR3 is given with its conserved first and last residue. Fields, in order: clone size, V gene, J gene, D gene, CDR3 protein, CDR3 DNA. D genes are given only for firm matches. Clone size is given for some rows only: seen once, a few or many times, or a class if the clone is expanded.

clone_size: NA
v_call: TRBV7-9
j_call: TRBJ2-1
d_call: NA
cdr3_aa: CASSLAYNEQFF
cdr3_nt: TGTGCCAGCAGCTTGGCCTACAATGAGCAGTTCTTC

clone_size: NA
v_call: TRBV27
j_call: TRBJ2-7
d_call: NA
cdr3_aa: CASSTHLRDRGYEQYF
cdr3_nt: TGTGCCAGCAGTACTCACTTGAGGGATCGCGGCTACGAGCAGTACTTC

clone_size: NA
v_call: TRBV6-5
j_call: TRBJ2-7
d_call: NA
cdr3_aa: CASRGGGRGSYEQYF
cdr3_nt: TGTGCCAGCAGAGGGGGCGGGAGAGGGTCCTACGAGCAGTACTTC

clone_size: NA
v_call: TRBV28
j_call: TRBJ2-5
d_call: NA
cdr3_aa: CASSLSGANRYQETQYF
cdr3_nt: TGTGCCAGCAGTTTATCGGGTGCCAACAGGTACCAAGAGACCCAGTACTTC

clone_size: NA
v_call: TRBV4-3
j_call: TRBJ1-2
d_call: TRBD1
cdr3_aa: CASSQGDRGLGGYTF
cdr3_nt: TGCGCCAGCAGCCAGGGGGACAGGGGGCTGGGTGGCTACACCTTC

clone_size: NA
v_call: TRBV29-1
j_call: TRBJ2-1
d_call: NA
cdr3_aa: CSASGSSDYNEQFF
cdr3_nt: TGCAGCGCTTCAGGGTCCTCAGACTACAATGAGCAGTTCTTC

clone_size: NA
v_call: TRBV5-1
j_call: TRBJ1-1
d_call: NA
cdr3_aa: CASSLGANTEAFF
cdr3_nt: TGCGCCAGCAGCTTGGGAGCGAACACTGAAGCTTTCTTT

clone_size: NA
v_call: TRBV28
j_call: TRBJ2-3
d_call: NA
cdr3_aa: CASRLDGLGADTQYF
cdr3_nt: TGTGCCAGCAGGTTGGATGGCCTTGGGGCAGATACGCAGTATTTT

clone_size: few
v_call: TRBV4-1
j_call: TRBJ1-1
d_call: NA
cdr3_aa: CASSQDQDLPEAFF
cdr3_nt: TGCGCCAGCAGCCAAGATCAGGACCTTCCTGAAGCTTTCTTT

clone_size: NA
v_call: TRBV7-7
j_call: TRBJ2-3
d_call: TRBD2
cdr3_aa: CASSPTSGGRDTQYF
cdr3_nt: TGTGCCAGCAGCCCCACTAGCGGGGGGCGCGATACGCAGTATTTT

clone_size: NA
v_call: TRBV13
j_call: TRBJ1-4
d_call: NA
cdr3_aa: CASSLGQGVEKLFF
cdr3_nt: TGTGCCAGCAGCTTAGGTCAGGGAGTGGAAAAACTGTTTTTT

clone_size: once
v_call: TRBV7-2
j_call: TRBJ2-5
d_call: TRBD2
cdr3_aa: CASSFWLAGAGETQYF
cdr3_nt: TGTGCCAGCAGCTTCTGGCTAGCGGGAGCAGGAGAGACCCAGTACTTC

clone_size: NA
v_call: TRBV2
j_call: TRBJ2-3
d_call: NA
cdr3_aa: CASQRGEGPDTQYF
cdr3_nt: TGTGCCAGCCAGAGGGGGGAGGGGCCAGATACGCAGTATTTT

clone_size: NA
v_call: TRBV28
j_call: TRBJ1-2
d_call: NA
cdr3_aa: CASSGAEGNYGYTF
cdr3_nt: TGTGCCAGCAGCGGAGCAGAGGGAAACTATGGCTACACCTTC

clone_size: NA
v_call: TRBV28
j_call: TRBJ2-1
d_call: TRBD2
cdr3_aa: CASSPRGRVIF
cdr3_nt: TGTGCCAGCAGTCCGCGTGGGAGGGTAATCTTC

clone_size: NA
v_call: TRBV28
j_call: TRBJ2-2
d_call: NA
cdr3_aa: CASSTPGELFF
cdr3_nt: TGTGCCAGCAGCACCCCCGGGGAGCTGTTTTTT

clone_size: NA
v_call: TRBV28
j_call: TRBJ2-7
d_call: NA
cdr3_aa: CASSFNPYPYEQYF
cdr3_nt: TGTGCCAGCAGTTTCAACCCATACCCCTACGAGCAGTACTTC

clone_size: NA
v_call: TRBV9
j_call: TRBJ1-3
d_call: TRBD1
cdr3_aa: CASSPRTGGNTIYF
cdr3_nt: TGTGCCAGCAGCCCCCGGACAGGGGGAAACACCATATATTTT

clone_size: once
v_call: TRBV15
j_call: TRBJ2-5
d_call: NA
cdr3_aa: CATSRPNTLGQYF
cdr3_nt: TGTGCCACCAGCAGACCCAATACGCTCGGACAGTACTTC

clone_size: NA
v_call: TRBV6-5
j_call: TRBJ2-7
d_call: TRBD1
cdr3_aa: CASSPTGMYEQYF
cdr3_nt: TGTGCCAGCAGCCCGACAGGGATGTACGAGCAGTACTTC

clone_size: NA
v_call: TRBV6-1
j_call: TRBJ1-5
d_call: NA
cdr3_aa: CASSEIGGSTLYQPQHF
cdr3_nt: TGTGCCAGCAGTGAAATCGGGGGTTCGACTTTGTATCAGCCCCAGCATTTT

clone_size: NA
v_call: TRBV5-1
j_call: TRBJ1-5
d_call: NA
cdr3_aa: CASSLRAGDQPQHF
cdr3_nt: TGCGCCAGCAGCTTGAGGGCGGGGGATCAGCCCCAGCATTTT

clone_size: NA
v_call: TRBV6-5
j_call: TRBJ1-5
d_call: NA
cdr3_aa: CASSYSANSNQPQHF
cdr3_nt: TGTGCCAGCAGTTACTCCGCAAATAGCAATCAGCCCCAGCATTTT

clone_size: NA
v_call: TRBV29-1
j_call: TRBJ1-1
d_call: NA
cdr3_aa: CSVDSGVNTEAFF
cdr3_nt: TGCAGCGTTGACTCCGGGGTGAACACTGAAGCTTTCTTT

clone_size: NA
v_call: TRBV15
j_call: TRBJ1-5
d_call: NA
cdr3_aa: CATSPGQGSNQPQHF
cdr3_nt: TGTGCCACCAGCCCTGGTCAGGGCAGCAATCAGCCCCAGCATTTT

clone_size: NA
v_call: TRBV5-3
j_call: TRBJ1-5
d_call: NA
cdr3_aa: CARSLAQPQHF
cdr3_nt: TGTGCCAGAAGCTTGGCCCAGCCCCAGCATTTT

clone_size: NA
v_call: TRBV27
j_call: TRBJ2-7
d_call: TRBD2
cdr3_aa: CASSLTGLAGGHEQYF
cdr3_nt: TGTGCCAGCAGTTTAACCGGACTAGCGGGAGGACACGAGCAGTACTTC

clone_size: NA
v_call: TRBV11-3
j_call: TRBJ2-7
d_call: NA
cdr3_aa: CASSARHAYEQYF
cdr3_nt: TGTGCCAGCAGCGCCCGACATGCCTACGAGCAGTACTTC

clone_size: NA
v_call: TRBV5-1
j_call: TRBJ2-7
d_call: TRBD2
cdr3_aa: CASSLALVAGGYEQYF
cdr3_nt: TGCGCCAGCAGCTTGGCCCTAGTAGCGGGAGGCTACGAGCAGTACTTC

clone_size: NA
v_call: TRBV9
j_call: TRBJ2-2
d_call: TRBD2
cdr3_aa: CASSVRTSVLSTGELFF
cdr3_nt: TGTGCCAGCAGCGTACGGACTAGCGTACTATCCACCGGGGAGCTGTTTTTT

clone_size: NA
v_call: TRBV10-1
j_call: TRBJ2-3
d_call: TRBD2
cdr3_aa: CASSGLAGSTDTQYF
cdr3_nt: TGCGCCAGCAGTGGTCTAGCGGGGAGCACAGATACGCAGTATTTT

clone_size: NA
v_call: TRBV9
j_call: TRBJ2-1
d_call: NA
cdr3_aa: CASSEWRTPNEQFF
cdr3_nt: TGTGCCAGCAGCGAGTGGCGGACGCCCAATGAGCAGTTCTTC

clone_size: NA
v_call: TRBV6-5
j_call: TRBJ1-2
d_call: TRBD1
cdr3_aa: CASSYRRGIDGYTF
cdr3_nt: TGTGCCAGCAGTTACCGCAGGGGGATAGATGGCTACACCTTC

clone_size: NA
v_call: TRBV7-9
j_call: TRBJ2-2
d_call: TRBD1
cdr3_aa: CASSLWAWDRGPDTGELFF
cdr3_nt: TGTGCCAGCAGCTTATGGGCCTGGGACAGGGGGCCGGACACCGGGGAGCTGTTTTTT

clone_size: NA
v_call: TRBV28
j_call: TRBJ1-4
d_call: NA
cdr3_aa: CASRRRKPPTNEKLFF
cdr3_nt: TGTGCCAGCAGACGTCGGAAGCCTCCAACTAATGAAAAACTGTTTTTT

clone_size: NA
v_call: TRBV10-3
j_call: TRBJ2-7
d_call: NA
cdr3_aa: CAISESGQLPQQYF
cdr3_nt: TGTGCCATCAGTGAGTCGGGGCAGCTACCCCAGCAGTACTTC

clone_size: NA
v_call: TRBV30
j_call: TRBJ2-1
d_call: NA
cdr3_aa: CAWIGLLAGFF
cdr3_nt: TGTGCCTGGATCGGACTCTTAGCAGGGTTCTTC

clone_size: NA
v_call: TRBV5-4
j_call: TRBJ2-1
d_call: NA
cdr3_aa: CASSLATTYNEQFF
cdr3_nt: TGTGCCAGCAGCTTGGCCACCACCTACAATGAGCAGTTCTTC

clone_size: once
v_call: TRBV5-1
j_call: TRBJ2-7
d_call: NA
cdr3_aa: CASRLGDFSYEQYF
cdr3_nt: TGCGCCAGCAGATTAGGGGACTTCTCCTACGAGCAGTACTTC

clone_size: NA
v_call: TRBV29-1
j_call: TRBJ2-7
d_call: NA
cdr3_aa: CSVVTVSPYEQYF
cdr3_nt: TGCAGCGTTGTCACAGTTTCCCCCTACGAGCAGTACTTC

clone_size: NA
v_call: TRBV4-1
j_call: TRBJ2-1
d_call: TRBD2
cdr3_aa: CASSPGGSGRVEQFF
cdr3_nt: TGCGCCAGCAGCCCTGGCGGTAGCGGGAGGGTTGAGCAGTTCTTC

clone_size: once
v_call: TRBV7-2
j_call: TRBJ2-2
d_call: NA
cdr3_aa: CASGRPRGVIWAGELFF
cdr3_nt: TGTGCCAGCGGACGTCCGCGGGGTGTCATATGGGCCGGGGAGCTGTTTTTT

clone_size: NA
v_call: TRBV25-1
j_call: TRBJ2-1
d_call: TRBD2
cdr3_aa: CASSDQTSGRLDEQFF
cdr3_nt: TGTGCCAGCAGTGACCAGACTAGCGGGAGGCTCGATGAGCAGTTCTTC

clone_size: few
v_call: TRBV2
j_call: TRBJ1-1
d_call: NA
cdr3_aa: CASSGQPNTEAFF
cdr3_nt: TGTGCCAGCAGTGGACAGCCGAACACTGAAGCTTTCTTT

clone_size: NA
v_call: TRBV9
j_call: TRBJ2-3
d_call: NA
cdr3_aa: CASSVQTGHTQYF
cdr3_nt: TGTGCCAGCAGCGTTCAAACAGGGCATACGCAGTATTTT

clone_size: few
v_call: TRBV9
j_call: TRBJ2-5
d_call: TRBD2
cdr3_aa: CASSTLAGAETQYF
cdr3_nt: TGTGCCAGCAGCACACTAGCGGGAGCAGAGACCCAGTACTTC

clone_size: NA
v_call: TRBV9
j_call: TRBJ2-3
d_call: TRBD2
cdr3_aa: CASSVFRLAGVDTQYF
cdr3_nt: TGTGCCAGCAGCGTGTTCAGACTAGCGGGTGTAGATACGCAGTATTTT

clone_size: NA
v_call: TRBV11-2
j_call: TRBJ1-3
d_call: TRBD1
cdr3_aa: CASSLEWTGSGNTIYF
cdr3_nt: TGTGCCAGCAGCTTAGAATGGACAGGGTCCGGAAACACCATATATTTT

clone_size: NA
v_call: TRBV5-8
j_call: TRBJ1-4
d_call: TRBD1
cdr3_aa: CASSFQGANEKLFF
cdr3_nt: TGTGCCAGCAGCTTCCAGGGGGCTAATGAAAAACTGTTTTTT

clone_size: NA
v_call: TRBV7-9
j_call: TRBJ1-2
d_call: NA
cdr3_aa: CASSLNPADNYGYTF
cdr3_nt: TGTGCCAGCAGCTTAAACCCCGCAGATAACTATGGCTACACCTTC

clone_size: NA
v_call: TRBV5-4
j_call: TRBJ2-5
d_call: TRBD1
cdr3_aa: CASSWWTGETQYF
cdr3_nt: TGTGCCAGCAGCTGGTGGACAGGGGAGACCCAGTACTTC

clone_size: NA
v_call: TRBV5-4
j_call: TRBJ1-3
d_call: NA
cdr3_aa: CASSLGTRDTIYF
cdr3_nt: TGTGCCAGCAGCTTGGGGACAAGGGACACCATATATTTT

clone_size: NA
v_call: TRBV18
j_call: TRBJ2-3
d_call: NA
cdr3_aa: CASSPYRGGGADTQYF
cdr3_nt: TGTGCCAGCTCACCATACCGCGGAGGAGGGGCAGATACGCAGTATTTT

clone_size: NA
v_call: TRBV7-2
j_call: TRBJ2-5
d_call: TRBD2
cdr3_aa: CASSPAGSGKETQYF
cdr3_nt: TGTGCCAGCAGCCCCGCTGGTAGCGGGAAAGAGACCCAGTACTTC

clone_size: NA
v_call: TRBV7-9
j_call: TRBJ1-3
d_call: NA
cdr3_aa: CAVRVGAQSSGNTIYF
cdr3_nt: TGTGCCGTCCGGGTAGGGGCGCAGAGCTCTGGAAACACCATATATTTT